The 18 T cell receptor beta chains in this list originate from one sample, sequenced in a study of T cells after yellow fever vaccination. Using its own MiXCR run on the 5' RACE reads, TCRdb lists one record per CDR3 protein. Of some 300,000 distinct CDR3 sequences in the sample, 8.5% to 10% were seen once. Sequencing used CD4+ T cells sorted from PBMCs, obtained 5 days after the yellow fever booster vaccination. Receptor source: a man between 18 and 29 years old who received the YFV17D yellow fever vaccine.

This clonotype has ten or more counts. This chain links TRBV5-1 with TRBJ1-6; no reliable D call. Trimming removed 0 bases at V and 0 bases at J, with 4 bases between. This CDR3 region has 15 residues. Germline CDR1 is SGHRS and CDR2 is YFSETQ. The CDR3 loop is CASSLGSSYNSPLHF. CDR3 bases: TGCGCCAGCAGCTTGGGAAGCTCCTATAATTCACCCCTCCACTTT.

This clonotype was found a few times. The CDR3 nucleotides are TGTGCCAGCAGTCATCTTCCGGTGAAAGAGACCCAGTACTTC. Translated: CASSHLPVKETQYF. The chain links TRBV6-9 to TRBJ2-5; D uncertain. The CDR3 is made up of 14 amino acids. CDR1 MNHGY and CDR2 SVAAGI come from the germline V gene. With 5 bases removed from V and 3 bases from J, the gap between germline ends came to 13 bases.

Only a few counts were recorded for this clonotype. The rearrangement joins TRBV6-5 to TRBJ1-2, with D perhaps matching TRBD1 (6 bases). The CDR3 totals 14 residues. Germline V CDR1 and CDR2: MNHEY, SVGAGI. Trimming stripped 2 bases from V and 8 bases from J, with 15 bases between. For the CDR3, the DNA is TGTGCCAGCAGTTACGGCAGGGGTCCGGAAGGCTACACCTTC. This translates into CASSYGRGPEGYTF.

This clonotype has just a few counts. The chain combines TRBV7-4 with TRBJ1-1, with 8 bases fitting TRBD1. The CDR3 has 15 residues. With 3 bases clipped from V and 1 base from J, the junction kept 4 bases outside the gene matches. CDR1 and CDR2 (germline): SGHVT, SQSDAQ. The CDR3 loop reads CASSFLQGGNTEAFF. CDR3 in DNA: TGTGCCAGCAGCTTCTTACAGGGGGGGAACACTGAAGCTTTCTTT.

The chain uses TRBV7-9 and TRBJ2-7, with D perhaps assigned TRBD1 or TRBD2 (6 bases each). The CDR3 has 14 amino acids. V gave up 2 bases and J gave up 6 bases, with 14 bases separating them. CDR1 SEHNR and CDR2 FQNEAQ come from the germline V gene (reference sequence). The DNA for the CDR3 is TGTGCCAGCAGCTTATTGAGGGGGGACGGCGAGCAGTACGTC. It codes for CASSLLRGDGEQYV.

This clonotype has a handful of counts. The chain employs TRBV7-3 and TRBJ2-1; 9 bases line up with TRBD2. Germline lookup yields CDR1 SGHTA and CDR2 FQGTGA. V lost 8 bases to trimming and J lost 0 bases; unmatched junction nucleotides: 5. The CDR3 covers 15 residues. CDR3 bases: TGTGCCAGCGGGACTAGCCTTGGCTCCTACAATGAGCAGTTCTTC. This codes for CASGTSLGSYNEQFF.

This clonotype came up many times. The chain recombines TRBV5-1 with TRBJ2-3, with 11 nucleotides matching TRBD2. With V trimmed by 0 bases and J by 3 bases, 3 bases remained unmatched. Germline CDR1 SGHRS, CDR2 YFSETQ. This CDR3 spans 16 amino acids. This chain's CDR3 is CASSLGLAGMTDTQYF. Here the CDR3 DNA reads TGCGCCAGCAGCTTGGGACTAGCGGGGATGACAGATACGCAGTATTTT.

In this sample, this clonotype turned up many times. The chain couples TRBV20-1 to TRBJ2-5, with TRBD1 matching over 8 bases. Per the germline V gene, CDR1 is DFQATT and CDR2 is SNEGSKA (reference sequence). Trimming took 0 bases from V and 1 from J; bases not matched to a gene: 4. The CDR3 has 15 amino acids. CDR3 coding DNA: TGCAGTGCTAGAGACGGACAGGGTCTCCAAGAGACCCAGTACTTC. The encoded protein is CSARDGQGLQETQYF.

This clonotype has just a few counts. The chain combines TRBV5-1 with TRBJ2-4; no reliable D call. Germline CDR1 reads SGHRS; CDR2 reads YFSETQ. Trimming removed 0 bases from V and 5 bases from J, with 12 bases in between. This CDR3 region has 15 residues. As DNA, the CDR3 is TGCGCCAGCAGCTTGGCCCAGCTATCGGAAAACATTCAGTACTTC. Its translation: CASSLAQLSENIQYF.

This clonotype has more than one count but fewer than ten. The rearrangement uses TRBV12-3 or TRBV12-4 and TRBJ1-3, with D unresolved. V gave up 6 bases and J gave up 0 bases, with 12 bases separating them. CDR3 length: 15 residues. CDR3 DNA: TGTGCCAGCAGCGTCAACGGGGACTCTGGAAACACCATATATTTT. Translated: CASSVNGDSGNTIYF.

Many counts were recorded for this clonotype. This chain joins TRBV12-3 or TRBV12-4 and TRBJ2-4; no firm D call. The V end was cut by 7 bases, the J end by 8 bases, with 12 bases between. The CDR3 contains 12 residues. CDR3 protein: CASTQDRHIQYF. In nucleotides, the CDR3 is TGTGCCAGCACCCAGGACCGGCACATTCAGTACTTC.

This clonotype has just a few counts. This sequence joins TRBV7-6 and TRBJ2-7, with 8 bases aligning to TRBD2. J was trimmed by 0 bases and V by 4 bases; bases with no gene match: 8. The CDR3 length is 16 residues. CDR1 SGHVS and CDR2 FNYEAQ come from the germline V gene. The CDR3 DNA reads TGTGCCAGCAGCTCATTAGCGGGACTCAGCTCCTACGAGCAGTACGTC. It codes for CASSSLAGLSSYEQYV.

The chain uses TRBV5-1 and TRBJ2-3; 8 nucleotides align to TRBD1. CDR3 size: 15 residues. In germline, CDR1 is SGHRS, CDR2 YFSETQ. With V trimmed by 3 bases and J by 0 bases, 3 bases remained unmatched. CDR3 nucleotides: TGCGCCAGCAGCTGGACAGGGTGGAGCACAGATACGCAGTATTTT. It codes for CASSWTGWSTDTQYF.

This clonotype was picked up a small number of times. J is TRBJ1-1 and V is TRBV7-2; D gene unclear. The CDR3 consists of 14 residues. V lost 2 bases, J lost 1 base, and 8 bases lay in between. Germline CDR1 reads SGHTA; CDR2 reads FQGNSA. This CDR3 reads CASSLLGPNTEAFF. Here the CDR3 DNA reads TGTGCCAGCAGCTTATTAGGGCCGAACACTGAAGCTTTCTTT.

In this sample, this clonotype turned up many times. The chain has TRBV7-2 and TRBJ2-3, with D unresolved. Germline assignment: CDR1 SGHTA and CDR2 FQGNSA. The CDR3 consists of 16 residues. Trimming took 4 bases from V and 0 from J, leaving 14 bases between them. CDR3 DNA: TGTGCCAGCAGCTCCAGTCTTTCTTCTAGCACAGATACGCAGTATTTT. Translated, it gives CASSSSLSSSTDTQYF.

In this sample, this clonotype turned up a few times. V is TRBV6-1 and J is TRBJ1-5, with D possibly being TRBD1 (5 bases). This CDR3 is 14 amino acids long. Trimming removed 2 bases from V and 4 bases from J, with 9 bases in between. Germline V gene sequence: CDR1 MNHNS, CDR2 SASEGT. The DNA of the CDR3 is TGTGCCAGCAGTGAAAGCGGGGGGAATCAGCCCCAGCATTTT. Its protein is CASSESGGNQPQHF.

This clonotype came up many times. The V call is TRBV20-1, the J call TRBJ2-1; no clear D gene. V was shortened by 5 bases and J by 5 bases, with 10 bases between the two germline ends. Germline CDR1 reads DFQATT; CDR2 reads SNEGSKA (reference sequence). The length of the CDR3 is 12 residues. DNA of the CDR3: TGCAGTGCTTATAGACTGAACAATGAGCAGTTCTTC. The encoded protein is CSAYRLNNEQFF.

In this sample, this clonotype turned up a few times. This chain joins TRBV7-2 and TRBJ1-3; D unresolved. The CDR3 loop spans 16 amino acids. V lost 6 bases and J 2 bases, leaving 17 bases between the germline ends. Germline V gene data show CDR1 as SGHTA and CDR2 as FQGNSA. The CDR3 nucleotides are TGTGCCAGCAGTCTAGGTCCGACCCGAGCTGGAAACACCATATATTTT. As protein: CASSLGPTRAGNTIYF.